This T cell receptor (beta chain) was sequenced for a study of T cells in Graves' hyperthyroidism and ophthalmopathy. Study outcomes and limitations: Stable hyperthyroidism was told apart from ophthalmopathy by a model built on 13 V-J features. Model output signaled ophthalmopathy a median approximately 6.2 months ahead of onset. Among clonotypes expanded in thyroid above 0.001, most were also found in blood.

The CDR3 length is 12 residues. CDR1 and CDR2 from the germline V gene are MNHNS and SASEGT. V was clipped by 6 bases and J by 4 bases; unmatched bases: 2. RNA transcripts served as the template for amplifying TCR beta CDR3 regions. First-round RT-PCR targeting the TCR CDR3 was performed with the HTBI primer set. TCRdb analysed the multiplex PCR reads with MiXCR anew, one entry per CDR3 protein. The sample lists about 380,000 distinct CDR3 sequences; about 14% were seen once. Patients were excluded for uncontrolled infection, other autoimmune disease, pregnancy or lactation. A note on this clonotype: What it binds is not known. With a much larger clone just one base away, this may be a read error.

The receptor's source is a young woman with Graves' ophthalmopathy. The sample comprised blood. The chain recombines TRBV6-1 with TRBJ1-2; the match to TRBD1 covers 7 bases. The CDR3 sequence is CASRRTGYGYTF. CDR3 coding DNA: TGTGCCAGCAGGCGGACAGGCTATGGCTACACCTTC.